One sample yielded the 3 T cell receptor beta chains listed below, sequenced in a study of T cells in Graves' hyperthyroidism and ophthalmopathy. Amplification of TCR beta CDR3 regions was performed using RNA transcripts as template. The TCR CDR3 was amplified in a first-round RT-PCR using the HTBI primer set. TCRdb fed the multiplex PCR reads into MiXCR, producing one record per CDR3 protein. The sample consists of some 500,000 distinct CDR3 sequences, 13% to 15% of them appearing once. The sequencing sample was made of blood. The receptors were sampled from a woman aged 18-29 years with Graves' hyperthyroidism.

This clonotype was picked up many times. The rearrangement uses TRBV19 and TRBJ2-1; D is possibly TRBD2 (6 bases). The CDR3 runs 15 residues. Germline V gene lookup returns CDR1 LNHDA and CDR2 SQIVND (reference sequence). V was trimmed by 3 bases and J by 4 bases, leaving 13 bases between them. CDR3 loop: CASSIPFGGYNEQFF. CDR3 nucleotide sequence: TGTGCCAGTAGTATTCCCTTCGGGGGATACAATGAGCAGTTCTTC.

Notes on this clonotype: This sequence may be a read error, since a much larger clone differs from it by one base. The J gene is TRBJ1-1, the V gene TRBV20-1; 8 bases are a match to TRBD1. The germline V gene has CDR1 DFQATT and CDR2 SNEGSKA (reference sequence). The V segment lost 7 bases and the J segment 1 base; nucleotides outside the gene matches: 8. The CDR3 runs to 14 residues. The CDR3 protein is CSVPRTGKNTEAFF. The CDR3 DNA sequence: TGCAGTGTTCCTAGGACAGGGAAGAACACTGAAGCTTTCTTT.

CDR3 protein: CASSFFGFTSGEIETQYF. The DNA of the CDR3 is TGTGCCAGCAGTTTTTTCGGTTTTACCAGCGGGGAAATAGAGACCCAGTACTTC. V and J are TRBV28 and TRBJ2-5; 7 nucleotides align to TRBD2. V lost 3 bases, J lost 4 bases, and 17 bases stayed unmatched. The V gene's germline CDR1 is MDHEN and CDR2 SYDVKM. The CDR3 runs 18 residues.